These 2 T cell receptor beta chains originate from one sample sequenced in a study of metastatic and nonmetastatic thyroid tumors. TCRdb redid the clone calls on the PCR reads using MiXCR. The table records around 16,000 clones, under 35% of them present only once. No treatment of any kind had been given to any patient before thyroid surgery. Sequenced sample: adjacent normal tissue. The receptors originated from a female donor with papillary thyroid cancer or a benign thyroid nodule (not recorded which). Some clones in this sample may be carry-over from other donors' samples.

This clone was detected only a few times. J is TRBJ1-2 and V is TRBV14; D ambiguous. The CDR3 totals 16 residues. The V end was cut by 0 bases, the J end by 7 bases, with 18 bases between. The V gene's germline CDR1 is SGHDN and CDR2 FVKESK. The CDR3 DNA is TGTGCCAGCAGCCAAGAGGCAGGCAACCCCACCTCTGGCTACACCTTC. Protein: CASSQEAGNPTSGYTF.

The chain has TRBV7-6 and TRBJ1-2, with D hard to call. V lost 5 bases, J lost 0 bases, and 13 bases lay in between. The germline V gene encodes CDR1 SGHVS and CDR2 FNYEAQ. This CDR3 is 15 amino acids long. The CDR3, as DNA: TGTGCCAGCAGCCCATCTTCGGGTGCTAACTATGGCTACACCTTC. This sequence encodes CASSPSSGANYGYTF. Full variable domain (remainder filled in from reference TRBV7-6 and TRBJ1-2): GAGVSQSPRYKVTKRGQDVALRCDPISGHVSLYWYRQALGQGPEFLTYFNYEAQQDKSGLPNDRFSAERPEGSISTLTIQRTEQRDSAMYRCASSPSSGANYGYTFGSGTRLTVV.